This T cell receptor (beta chain) is drawn from a study of cytomegalovirus exposure and HLA in healthy donors. Regarding the study as a whole: In a later analysis, V- and J-gene trimming of beta chains associated with a DCLRE1C missense variant, replicated independently.

About this clone: As yet, its antigen is unknown.

With 6 bases removed from V and 3 bases from J, the gap between germline ends came to 10 bases. Germline V gene sequence: CDR1 SGHTS, CDR2 YDEGEE. The CDR3 has 13 amino acids. Primers: 60 Vbeta forward and 13 Jbeta reverse. This table comes from immunoSEQ multiplex PCR, and its TCRdb copy is limited to in-frame clones, with some not included. The table lists about 120,000 clones, roughly 83% of them singletons. This receptor was identified in a man under 40 in good health and CMV-seropositive. V and J are TRBV5-8 and TRBJ2-1; tentatively, D is TRBD2 (5 bases). The sequenced sample consisted of PBMCs. CDR3 sequence (DNA): TGTGCCAGCAACCTCGGGATCTACAATGAGCAGTTCTTC. It translates to CASNLGIYNEQFF.